This T cell receptor beta chain was sequenced during a study of blood T cell repertoires in COVID-19. About the research overall: The study drew acute and convalescent COVID-19 samples from the United States, Italy and Spain.

Only in-frame clones appear in the TCRdb table, and some are missing; sequencing was by immunoSEQ multiplex PCR. Counted here are tens of thousands of clones, 65% to 85% occurring once; the ten biggest clones make up about 3.8%. Trimming stripped 1 base from V and 5 bases from J, with 11 bases between. This CDR3 is built from 14 residues. Germline lookup yields CDR1 LNHDA and CDR2 SQIVND (reference sequence). The chain is built from TRBV19 and TRBJ1-1; D is uncertain. The source material was peripheral blood. The receptor was derived from an older woman with acute or convalescent COVID-19. This chain's CDR3 is CASSIGAGNTEAFF. The CDR3 nucleotides read TGTGCCAGTAGTATAGGGGCGGGGAATACTGAAGCTTTCTTT.